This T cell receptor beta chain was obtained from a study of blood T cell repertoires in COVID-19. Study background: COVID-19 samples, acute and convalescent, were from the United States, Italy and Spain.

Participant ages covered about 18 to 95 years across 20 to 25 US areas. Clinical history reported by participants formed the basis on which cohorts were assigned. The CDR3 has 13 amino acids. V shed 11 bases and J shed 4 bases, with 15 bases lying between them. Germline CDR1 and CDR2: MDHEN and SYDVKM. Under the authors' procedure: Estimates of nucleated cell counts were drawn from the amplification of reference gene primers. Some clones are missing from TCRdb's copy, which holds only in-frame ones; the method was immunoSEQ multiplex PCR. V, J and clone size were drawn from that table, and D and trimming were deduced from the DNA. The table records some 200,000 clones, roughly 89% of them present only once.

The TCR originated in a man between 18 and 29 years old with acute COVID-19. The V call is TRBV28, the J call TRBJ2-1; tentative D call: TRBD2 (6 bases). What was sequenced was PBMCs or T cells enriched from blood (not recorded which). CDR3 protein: CASGTELYNEQFF. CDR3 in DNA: TGTGCCTCCGGGACTGAGCTTTACAATGAGCAGTTCTTC.